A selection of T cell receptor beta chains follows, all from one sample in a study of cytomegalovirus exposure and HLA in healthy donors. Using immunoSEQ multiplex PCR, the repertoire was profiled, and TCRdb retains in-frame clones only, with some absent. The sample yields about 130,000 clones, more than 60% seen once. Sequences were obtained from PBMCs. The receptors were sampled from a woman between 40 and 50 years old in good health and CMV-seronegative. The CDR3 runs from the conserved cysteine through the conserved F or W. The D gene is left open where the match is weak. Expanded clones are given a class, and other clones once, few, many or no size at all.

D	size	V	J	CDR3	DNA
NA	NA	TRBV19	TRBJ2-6	CASSISDNGHGLTF	TGTGCCAGTAGTATTTCGGACAACGGTCACGGCCTGACTTTC
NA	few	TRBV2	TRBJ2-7	CASSERSVGGYEQYF	TGTGCCAGCAGTGAAAGGTCAGTCGGGGGCTACGAGCAGTACTTC
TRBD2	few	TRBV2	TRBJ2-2	CASSRTSGWGGNTGELFF	TGTGCCAGCAGCAGGACTAGCGGGTGGGGAGGGAACACCGGGGAGCTGTTTTTT
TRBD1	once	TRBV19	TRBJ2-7	CASSISADRLYEQYF	TGTGCCAGTAGTATTTCTGCGGACAGGTTATACGAGCAGTACTTC
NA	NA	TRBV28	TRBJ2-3	CASSLSGDRTDTQYF	TGTGCCAGCAGTTTATCAGGGGATCGCACAGATACGCAGTATTTT
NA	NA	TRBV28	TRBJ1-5	CASKTGMIQPQHF	TGTGCCAGCAAAACAGGGATGATTCAGCCCCAGCATTTT
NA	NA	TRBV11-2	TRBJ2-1	CASSPEGGNEQFF	TGTGCCAGCAGCCCCGAGGGCGGGAATGAGCAGTTCTTC
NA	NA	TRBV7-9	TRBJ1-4	CASSLTTAGLFF	TGTGCCAGCAGCCTAACGACGGCGGGACTGTTTTTT
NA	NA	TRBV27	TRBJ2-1	CASSLSDSSGDEQFF	TGTGCCAGCAGTTTATCCGACTCCTCGGGGGATGAGCAGTTCTTC
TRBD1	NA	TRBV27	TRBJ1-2	CASSLYRGYGYTF	TGTGCCAGCAGTTTATACAGGGGGTATGGCTACACCTTC
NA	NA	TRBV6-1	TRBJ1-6	CASSFELFYNSPLHF	TGTGCCAGCAGTTTTGAGTTATTCTATAATTCACCCCTCCACTTT
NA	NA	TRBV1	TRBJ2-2	CTSRRLPSSVTGELFF	TGCACCAGCCGGCGACTACCCTCTTCTGTGACCGGGGAGCTGTTTTTT
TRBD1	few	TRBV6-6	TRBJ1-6	CASSSPDRADSPLHF	TGTGCCAGCAGTTCACCGGACAGGGCTGATTCACCCCTCCACTTT
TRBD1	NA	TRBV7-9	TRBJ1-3	CAGLQGETGNTIYF	TGTGCCGGCCTACAGGGGGAAACTGGAAACACCATATATTTT
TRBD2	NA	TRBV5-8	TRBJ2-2	CASSLEREAGELFF	TGTGCCAGCAGCTTGGAGCGGGAGGCCGGGGAGCTGTTTTTT
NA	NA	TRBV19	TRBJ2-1	CASSSLEGGGQEFF	TGTGCCAGTAGTTCTCTTGAAGGAGGGGGCCAGGAATTCTTC
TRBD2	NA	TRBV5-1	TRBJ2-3	CASSLVGLATDTQYF	TGCGCCAGCAGCTTGGTGGGACTAGCCACAGATACGCAGTATTTT
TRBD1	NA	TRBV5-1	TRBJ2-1	CASSLDRGNEQFF	TGCGCCAGCAGCTTGGACAGGGGCAATGAGCAGTTCTTC
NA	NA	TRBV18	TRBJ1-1	CASSTQQGAEAFF	TGTGCCAGCTCCACTCAGCAGGGTGCTGAAGCTTTCTTT
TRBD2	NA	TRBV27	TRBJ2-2	CASSRGSGSAGELFF	TGTGCCAGCAGCAGAGGGAGCGGGAGTGCCGGGGAGCTGTTTTTT
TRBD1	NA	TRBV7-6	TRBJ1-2	CASSVGQGAFGYTF	TGTGCCAGCAGCGTCGGACAGGGGGCCTTTGGCTACACCTTC
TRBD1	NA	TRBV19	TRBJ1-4	CASKESGQGIHEKLFF	TGTGCCAGTAAAGAATCCGGACAGGGCATTCATGAAAAACTGTTTTTT
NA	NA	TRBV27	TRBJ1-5	CASSTGRGRQPQHF	TGTGCCAGCAGCACCGGGCGGGGCCGCCAGCCCCAGCATTTT
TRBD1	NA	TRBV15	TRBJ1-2	CATSRDGTGSGYGYTF	TGTGCCACCAGCAGAGATGGGACAGGGTCGGGCTATGGCTACACCTTC
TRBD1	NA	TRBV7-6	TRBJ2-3	CASSSQPGQNTDTQYF	TGTGCCAGCAGCTCCCAACCGGGACAGAACACAGATACGCAGTATTTT
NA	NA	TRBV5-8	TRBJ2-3	CASSWGSQGRLSSSTDTQYF	TGTGCCAGCAGCTGGGGTTCTCAGGGTCGACTCTCCTCTAGCACAGATACGCAGTATTTT
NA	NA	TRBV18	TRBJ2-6	CASSPQTVGFSGANGLTF	TGTGCCAGCTCACCTCAGACAGTGGGATTTTCTGGGGCCAACGGCCTGACTTTC
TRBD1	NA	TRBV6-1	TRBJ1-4	CASSEGQGWEKLFF	TGTGCCAGCAGTGAGGGACAGGGGTGGGAAAAACTGTTTTTT
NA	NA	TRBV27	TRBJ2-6	CASSSPRGASGANVLTF	TGTGCCAGCAGTTCTCCCCGGGGGGCCTCTGGGGCCAACGTCCTGACTTTC
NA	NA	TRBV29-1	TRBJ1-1	CSVGGGGGTEAFF	TGCAGCGTTGGAGGTGGCGGGGGTACTGAAGCTTTCTTT
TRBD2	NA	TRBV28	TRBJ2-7	CASSSVPPSGRIHEQYF	TGTGCCAGCAGTTCCGTACCCCCTAGCGGGAGGATCCACGAGCAGTACTTC
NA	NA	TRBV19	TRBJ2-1	CASSHTSYYNEQFF	TGTGCCAGTAGTCACACTAGTTACTACAATGAGCAGTTCTTC
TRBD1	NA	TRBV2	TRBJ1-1	CARGGTGGVGTEAFF	TGTGCCAGGGGGGGAACAGGGGGCGTTGGCACTGAAGCTTTCTTT
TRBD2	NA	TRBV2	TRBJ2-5	CASEAGLAGGPGGETQYF	TGTGCCAGCGAGGCGGGACTAGCGGGAGGGCCTGGAGGGGAGACCCAGTACTTC
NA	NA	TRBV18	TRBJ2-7	CASSPFSYEQYF	TGTGCCAGCTCACCCTTCTCCTACGAGCAGTACTTC
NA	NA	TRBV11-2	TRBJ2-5	CASSLGFRETQYF	TGTGCCAGCAGCTTAGGATTCAGAGAGACCCAGTACTTC
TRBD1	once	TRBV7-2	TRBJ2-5	CASSLIDRGLQETQYF	TGTGCCAGCAGCTTAATAGACAGGGGCCTCCAAGAGACCCAGTACTTC
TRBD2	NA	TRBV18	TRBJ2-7	CASSPLVAGGTDEQYF	TGTGCCAGCTCACCATTGGTGGCGGGAGGAACGGACGAGCAGTACTTC
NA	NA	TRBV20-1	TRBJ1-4	CSAETYEKLFF	TGCAGTGCGGAGACGTATGAAAAACTGTTTTTT
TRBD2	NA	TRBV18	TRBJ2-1	CASSPHIAGGDNEQFF	TGTGCCAGCTCACCACATATAGCGGGAGGGGACAATGAGCAGTTCTTC
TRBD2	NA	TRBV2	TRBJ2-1	CASSSTGSGLAGGPRSYNEQFF	TGTGCCAGCAGTTCGACAGGGTCCGGACTAGCGGGAGGCCCTCGCTCCTACAATGAGCAGTTCTTC
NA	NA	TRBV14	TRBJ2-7	CASSQKGLSYEQYF	TGTGCCAGCAGCCAGAAGGGACTCTCCTACGAGCAGTACTTC
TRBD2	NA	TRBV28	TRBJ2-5	CASSFLAGGRETQYF	TGTGCCAGCAGTTTCCTAGCGGGAGGTAGAGAGACCCAGTACTTC
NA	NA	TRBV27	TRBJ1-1	CASSFRQNTEAFF	TGTGCCAGCAGTTTTCGACAGAACACTGAAGCTTTCTTT
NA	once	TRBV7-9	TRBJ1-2	CASNEVGYGYTF	TGTGCCAGCAACGAGGTGGGCTATGGCTACACCTTC